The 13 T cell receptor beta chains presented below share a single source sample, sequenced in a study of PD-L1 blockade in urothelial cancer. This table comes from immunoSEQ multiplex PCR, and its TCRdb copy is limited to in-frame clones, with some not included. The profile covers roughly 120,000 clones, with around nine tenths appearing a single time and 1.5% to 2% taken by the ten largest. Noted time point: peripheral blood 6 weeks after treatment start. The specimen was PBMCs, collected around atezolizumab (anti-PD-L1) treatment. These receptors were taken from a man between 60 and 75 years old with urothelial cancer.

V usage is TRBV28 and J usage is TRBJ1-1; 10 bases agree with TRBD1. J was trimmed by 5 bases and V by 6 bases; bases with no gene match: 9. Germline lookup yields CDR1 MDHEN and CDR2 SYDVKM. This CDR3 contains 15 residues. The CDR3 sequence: CASSSPGQGRTEAFF. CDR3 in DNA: TGTGCCAGCAGCTCTCCGGGACAGGGGAGAACTGAAGCTTTCTTT.

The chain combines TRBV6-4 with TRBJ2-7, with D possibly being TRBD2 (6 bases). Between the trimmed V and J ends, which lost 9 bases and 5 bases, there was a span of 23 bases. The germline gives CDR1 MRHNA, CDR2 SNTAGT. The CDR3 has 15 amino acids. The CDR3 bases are TGTGCCAGAATTCCTCGGGACTTTCCGCCCCACGAGCAGTACTTC. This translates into CARIPRDFPPHEQYF.

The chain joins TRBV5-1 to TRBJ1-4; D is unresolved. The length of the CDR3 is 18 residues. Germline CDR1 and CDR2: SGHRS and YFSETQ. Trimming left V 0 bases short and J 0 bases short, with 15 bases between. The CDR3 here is CASSLVPPNSATNEKLFF. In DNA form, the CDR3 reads TGCGCCAGCAGCTTGGTGCCCCCTAACAGTGCAACTAATGAAAAACTGTTTTTT.

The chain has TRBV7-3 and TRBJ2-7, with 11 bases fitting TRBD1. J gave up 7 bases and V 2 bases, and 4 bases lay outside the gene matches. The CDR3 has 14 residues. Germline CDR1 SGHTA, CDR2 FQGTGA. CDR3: CASSLGTGGGEQYF. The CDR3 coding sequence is TGTGCCAGCAGCTTAGGGACAGGGGGTGGGGAGCAGTACTTC.

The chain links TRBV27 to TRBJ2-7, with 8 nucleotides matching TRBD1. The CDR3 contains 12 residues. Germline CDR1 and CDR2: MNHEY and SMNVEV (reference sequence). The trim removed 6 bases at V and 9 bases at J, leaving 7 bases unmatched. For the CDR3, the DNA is TGTGCCAGCAGAACCGGGACAGGAGGGCAGTACTTC. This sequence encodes CASRTGTGGQYF.

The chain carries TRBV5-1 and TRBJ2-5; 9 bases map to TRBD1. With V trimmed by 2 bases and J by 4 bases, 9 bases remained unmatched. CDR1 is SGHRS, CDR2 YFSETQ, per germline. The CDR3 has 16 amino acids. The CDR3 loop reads CASSFQPGQGSETQYF. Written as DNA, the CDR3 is TGCGCCAGCAGCTTCCAACCGGGACAGGGATCAGAGACCCAGTACTTC.

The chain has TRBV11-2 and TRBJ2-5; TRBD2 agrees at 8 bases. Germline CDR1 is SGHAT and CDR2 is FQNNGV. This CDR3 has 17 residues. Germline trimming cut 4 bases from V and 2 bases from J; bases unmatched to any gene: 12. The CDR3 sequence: CASSSPRREVRQETQYF. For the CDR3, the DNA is TGTGCCAGCAGCTCCCCTCGGCGGGAGGTTCGACAAGAGACCCAGTACTTC.

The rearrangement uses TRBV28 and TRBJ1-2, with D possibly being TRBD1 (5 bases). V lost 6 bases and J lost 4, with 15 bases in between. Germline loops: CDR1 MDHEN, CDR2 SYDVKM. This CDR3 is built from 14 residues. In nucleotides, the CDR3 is TGTGCCAGCAGCCCTTTCGGGGGGACCTATGGCTACACCTTC. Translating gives CASSPFGGTYGYTF.

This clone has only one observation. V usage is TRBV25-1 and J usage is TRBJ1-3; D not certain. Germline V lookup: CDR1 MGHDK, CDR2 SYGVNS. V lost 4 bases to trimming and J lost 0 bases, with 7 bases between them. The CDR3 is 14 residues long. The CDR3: CASSAGYSGNTIYF. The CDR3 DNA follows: TGTGCCAGCAGTGCGGGATACTCTGGAAACACCATATATTTT. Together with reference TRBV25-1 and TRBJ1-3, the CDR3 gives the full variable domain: EADIYQTPRYLVIGTGKKITLECSQTMGHDKMYWYQQDPGMELHLIHYSYGVNSTEKGDLSSESTVSRIRTEHFPLTLESARPSHTSQYLCASSAGYSGNTIYFGEGSWLTVV.

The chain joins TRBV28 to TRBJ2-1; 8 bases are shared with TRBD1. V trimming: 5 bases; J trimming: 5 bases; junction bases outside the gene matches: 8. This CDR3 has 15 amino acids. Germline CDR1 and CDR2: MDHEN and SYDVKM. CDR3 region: CASSARTGSNNEQFF. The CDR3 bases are TGTGCCAGCAGTGCAAGGACAGGGTCCAACAATGAGCAGTTCTTC.

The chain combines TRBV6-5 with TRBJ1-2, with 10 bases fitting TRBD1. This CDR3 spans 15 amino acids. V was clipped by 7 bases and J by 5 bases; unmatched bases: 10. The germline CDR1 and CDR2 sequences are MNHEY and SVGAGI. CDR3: CASTPRQGAGYGYTF. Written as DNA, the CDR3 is TGTGCCAGCACCCCCCGACAGGGGGCTGGGTATGGCTACACCTTC.

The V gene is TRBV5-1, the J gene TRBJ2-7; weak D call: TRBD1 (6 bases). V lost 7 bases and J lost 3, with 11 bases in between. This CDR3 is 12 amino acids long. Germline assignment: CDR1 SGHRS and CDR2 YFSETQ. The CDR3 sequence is CASADRIYEQYF. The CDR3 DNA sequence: TGCGCCAGCGCCGACAGGATCTACGAGCAGTACTTC.

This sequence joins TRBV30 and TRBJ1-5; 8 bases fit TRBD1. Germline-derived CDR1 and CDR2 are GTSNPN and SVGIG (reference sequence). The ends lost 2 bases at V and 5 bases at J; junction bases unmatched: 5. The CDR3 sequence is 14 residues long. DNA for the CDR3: TGTGCCTGGAGTCTGTCAGGGGGCTATCAGCCCCAGCATTTT. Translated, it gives CAWSLSGGYQPQHF.